Listed below are T cell receptor beta chains from one sample, sequenced in a study of T cell repertoires in cytomegalovirus infection. TCRdb used MiXCR to reprocess the reads, holding one entry per CDR3 protein. This table holds roughly 280,000 distinct CDR3 sequences, roughly 21% found once. Antigens of these TCRs are unknown. Sequences were derived from cultured PBMCs, sampled from culture after CMV antigen stimulation. The receptors here all came from a human donor in good health (CMV status not recorded). Some clones in this sample may be carry-over from other donors' samples. The CDR3 runs from the conserved cysteine through the conserved F or W. The D gene is left open where the match is weak. Clone size is shown for a subset of rows, as once, few, many or a class of expanded clone.

J,V,D,size,DNA,CDR3
TRBJ2-5,TRBV29-1,.,.,TGCAGCGTTGAAGATGGGATAGGGAACCAAGAGACCCAGTACTTC,CSVEDGIGNQETQYF
TRBJ2-3,TRBV7-8,TRBD2,.,TGTGCCAGCAGCTTAGGTTCGCACGGGAGGGCAAATACGCAGTATTTT,CASSLGSHGRANTQYF
TRBJ2-5,TRBV10-3,.,few,TGTGCCATCAAAGGCGAAGAGACCCAGTACTTC,CAIKGEETQYF
TRBJ1-5,TRBV29-1,TRBD1,few,TGCAGCGTTGGAGACAGGGGGAATCAGCCCCAGCATTTT,CSVGDRGNQPQHF
TRBJ2-5,TRBV29-1,.,.,TGCAGCGTTGATAAGAAAGAGACCCAGTACTTC,CSVDKKETQYF
TRBJ2-7,TRBV4-1,.,.,TGCGCCAGCAGCCAACCGACTAGTAGGGGATACTACGAGCAGTACTTC,CASSQPTSRGYYEQYF
TRBJ2-2,TRBV6-6,.,few,TGTGCCAGCAGTTACCCCGTGGACTCCCCCGGGGGGGAGCTGTTTTTT,CASSYPVDSPGGELFF
TRBJ2-1,TRBV7-2,TRBD2,many,TGTGCCAGCAGCTGGGGACTAGCGGGAGCAGTGGAGTTCTTC,CASSWGLAGAVEFF
TRBJ1-1,TRBV19,.,few,TGTGCCAGTCAAAGGGGGGCAGGCACTGAAGCTTTCTTT,CASQRGAGTEAFF
TRBJ1-1,TRBV20-1,.,few,TGCAGTGCCCCCAGGAGCGGGGGGCACACTGAAGCTTTCTTT,CSAPRSGGHTEAFF
TRBJ1-2,TRBV5-4,.,.,TGTGCCAGCAGCCCAGGACAGAGTCCCTATGGCTACACCTTC,CASSPGQSPYGYTF
TRBJ2-2,TRBV12-3/TRBV12-4,.,.,TGTGCCAGCAGTCCTGAGGCACTCCCGGGCACCGGGGAGCTGTTTTTT,CASSPEALPGTGELFF
TRBJ1-6,TRBV4-1,TRBD1,.,TGCGCCAGCAGCCCTAGGGCAGGGGGCGGTAATTCACCCCTCCACTTT,CASSPRAGGGNSPLHF
TRBJ2-5,TRBV7-2,TRBD2,many,TGTGCCAGCAGCCTAATGCCCGGCCTAGCGGGATTGGAGACCCAGTACTTC,CASSLMPGLAGLETQYF